The clone carrying this T cell receptor (beta chain) was seen only a few times. The antigen is not known. These data are taken from a study of post-analysis software for immune sequencing data. Study context: Progressive-relapsing, secondary progressive and relapsing-remitting multiple sclerosis were among the disease courses included. Study-wide results and caveats: Patients showed TRBV5-6, TRBV5-1 and TRBV20-1 among about five TRBV segments more frequent than in controls.

Germline loops: CDR1 SEHNR, CDR2 FQNEAQ (reference sequence). The germline V and J ends were trimmed by 6 bases and 5 bases, with 22 bases remaining between them. The CDR3 contains 16 residues. cDNA libraries for TCR beta contained unique molecular identifiers. TCRdb called the PCR reads again in MiXCR, with one record for every CDR3 protein. The data contain about half a million distinct CDR3 sequences, roughly 34% of them singletons. The genes are TRBV7-9 and TRBJ2-5, with D perhaps matching TRBD1 or TRBD2 (7 bases each). The receptor's source is a girl aged 2-17 years with multiple sclerosis. The sequenced sample consisted of blood. The CDR3 reads CASSPYQGGAVETQYF. Here the CDR3 DNA reads TGTGCCAGCAGTCCCTATCAGGGGGGGGCCGTTGAGACCCAGTACTTC.